The entry below gives a single T cell receptor (beta chain) sequence along with its context. What it binds is not known. Using immunoSEQ multiplex PCR, the repertoire was profiled, and TCRdb retains in-frame clones only, with some absent. The sample carries tens of thousands of clones, 82% recorded once. Per the germline V gene, CDR1 is SGHAT and CDR2 is FQDESV (reference sequence). The CDR3 loop spans 17 amino acids. The V gene end was trimmed by 0 bases and the J gene end by 2 bases; junction bases not matched to a gene: 9. These data belong to a study of PD-L1 blockade in urothelial cancer. Overall study: Patients went on atezolizumab around 2014, receiving 1,200 mg intravenously every 3 weeks. Each participant's history included 0 to 3 prior chemotherapy regimens. Typically, measured as a median, blood samples had 141,255 T cells. General study points: Blood clones associated with the tumor expanded more at 3 weeks in durable-benefit patients.

Specimen: PBMCs, collected around atezolizumab (anti-PD-L1) treatment. This clonotype originated in a man aged 65 to 79 with urothelial cancer. The rearrangement joins TRBV11-1 to TRBJ2-7, with 8 bases that match TRBD2. In nucleotides, the CDR3 is TGTGCCAGCAGCTTAGCGAGTACTAGCGGCCTAACCTACGAGCAGTACTTC. Translating gives CASSLASTSGLTYEQYF. The whole variable domain, filled in from reference TRBV11-1 and TRBJ2-7, reads EAEVAQSPRYKITEKSQAVAFWCDPISGHATLYWYRQILGQGPELLVQFQDESVVDDSQLPKDRFSAERLKGVDSTLKIQPAELGDSAMYLCASSLASTSGLTYEQYFGPGTRLTVT.